The T cell receptor beta chain under discussion was sequenced for a study of blood T cell repertoires in COVID-19. Study at large: From T cells, B-cell-depleted T cells, or PBMCs came the material, which was cDNA or gDNA.

Germline V gene lookup returns CDR1 SSHAT and CDR2 FNYEAQ (reference sequence). This CDR3 has 15 amino acids. As regards this clone: One end of the junction varies from germline; a read error may be responsible.

In the original analysis: Estimation of nucleated cell counts relied on the amplification of reference gene primers. The protocol was immunoSEQ multiplex PCR, while the TCRdb copy is restricted to in-frame clones and leaves out a portion. That table is the source of V, J and clone size, and D and trimming were worked out from the DNA. Found here are approximately 90,000 clones, approximately 82% of them singletons; the top ten hold just under 25%. This clonotype was obtained from a man in his fifties or sixties with acute or convalescent COVID-19. V usage is TRBV7-7 and J usage is TRBJ2-2; 9 positions match TRBD2. Sample: peripheral blood. This CDR3 is CASSLSAGGIGELFF. CDR3 sequence (DNA): TGTGCTAGCAGCTTATCAGCGGGGGGTATCGGGGAGCTGTTTTTT.